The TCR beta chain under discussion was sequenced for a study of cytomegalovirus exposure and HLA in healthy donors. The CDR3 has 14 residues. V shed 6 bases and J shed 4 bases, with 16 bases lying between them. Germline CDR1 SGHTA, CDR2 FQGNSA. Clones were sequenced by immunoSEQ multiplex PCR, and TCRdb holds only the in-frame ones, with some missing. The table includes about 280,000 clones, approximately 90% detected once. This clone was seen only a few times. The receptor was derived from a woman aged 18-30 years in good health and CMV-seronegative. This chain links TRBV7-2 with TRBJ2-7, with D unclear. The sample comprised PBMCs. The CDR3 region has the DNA TGTGCCAGCAGTTCAAATCGTGCGGCTTACGAGCAGTACTTC. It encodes CASSSNRAAYEQYF.